The sequence of this T cell receptor (beta chain) was determined in a study of blood T cell repertoires in COVID-19. The CDR3 extends over 16 amino acids. Trimming at V came to 4 bases and at J to 3 bases, leaving 8 bases not matched to a gene. Germline-derived CDR1 and CDR2 are SGHTA and FQGTGA. As handled by the study authors: Amplified reference gene primers provided the basis for estimating nucleated cell counts. The data were produced by immunoSEQ multiplex PCR, yet TCRdb's version contains in-frame clones alone and is incomplete. V and J calls and clone size are given by that table; D and trimming were obtained from the DNA. The table has 45,000 to 60,000 clones, roughly 86% seen once.

This receptor was identified in a woman aged 80 or older with acute or convalescent COVID-19. The sequencing sample was made of peripheral blood. V and J are TRBV7-3 and TRBJ2-3; 9 bases fit TRBD2. The CDR3 DNA sequence: TGTGCCAGCAGCTCAAGCCGCGGGAGGGCTACAGATACGCAGTATTTT. Protein: CASSSSRGRATDTQYF.